The 21 T cell receptor beta chains below come from one sample, sequenced in a study of Ad26.COV2.S vaccination and SARS-CoV-2 variants. Profiling relied on immunoSEQ multiplex PCR, and the TCRdb table lists in-frame clones only, not all of them. There are around 350,000 clones in the sample; approximately 90% occur only once, and 3.9% lies in the top ten. Sample: peripheral blood, taken after recovery from COVID-19. The receptors shown here come from a human donor who had recovered from COVID-19.

The chain has TRBV7-2 and TRBJ1-1; a possible D gene is TRBD1 (5 bases). This CDR3 is 16 amino acids long. Germline V gene lookup returns CDR1 SGHTA and CDR2 FQGNSA. With 1 base removed from V and 1 base from J, the gap between germline ends came to 13 bases. CDR3 in amino acids: CASSLVATARNTEAFF. The CDR3 coding sequence is TGTGCCAGCAGCTTAGTCGCGACAGCTAGGAACACTGAAGCTTTCTTT.

This clone was picked up a small number of times. The genes are TRBV5-5 and TRBJ2-3; 9 nucleotides match TRBD2. CDR1 SGHKS and CDR2 YYEKEE come from the germline V gene (reference sequence). V lost 4 bases to trimming and J lost 0 bases; unmatched junction nucleotides: 6. The CDR3 has 16 residues. The CDR3 loop is CASSPGTSYSTDTQYF. The CDR3 DNA reads TGTGCCAGCAGCCCCGGGACTAGCTATAGCACAGATACGCAGTATTTT.

The rearrangement joins TRBV12-5 to TRBJ1-6; 10 nucleotides agree with TRBD1. Germline assignment: CDR1 LGHNT and CDR2 FRNRAP. Losses at the gene ends were 6 bases for V and 7 bases for J; bases not matched to a gene: 9. The CDR3 consists of 16 residues. The chain's CDR3 is CASGSRTGGGNSPLHF. The CDR3, as DNA: TGTGCTAGTGGATCTAGGACAGGGGGTGGAAATTCACCCCTCCACTTT.

The chain joins TRBV5-4 to TRBJ1-2; no clear D gene. The CDR3 contains 16 residues. CDR1 is SGHNT, CDR2 YYREEE, per germline (reference sequence). V lost 4 bases and J lost 1, with 17 bases in between. This CDR3 reads CASSPTKRVGNYGYTF. The CDR3 DNA reads TGTGCCAGCAGCCCAACGAAGAGGGTTGGTAACTATGGCTACACCTTC.

The genes are TRBV7-2 and TRBJ2-1, with D perhaps being TRBD1 or TRBD2 (7 bases each). The V and J ends lost 5 bases and 9 bases respectively, with 14 bases between them. This CDR3 is built from 13 residues. CDR1 is SGHTA and CDR2 is FQGNSA in the germline V gene. The CDR3 sequence is CASSQGGIGEQFF. CDR3 bases: TGTGCCAGCAGCCAGGGGGGGATCGGTGAGCAGTTCTTC.

This chain links TRBV12-5 with TRBJ2-5; 7 nucleotides match TRBD2. CDR1 and CDR2 from the germline V gene are LGHNT and FRNRAP. This CDR3 comprises 14 residues. V lost 7 bases to trimming and J lost 7 bases; unmatched junction nucleotides: 12. CDR3 amino acids: CASAPGREDGTQYF. CDR3 DNA sequence: TGTGCTAGTGCCCCGGGCCGGGAGGATGGGACCCAGTACTTC.

The genes are TRBV7-9 and TRBJ1-3, with 10 bases lining up with TRBD1. The CDR3 is 16 residues long. Germline CDR1 and CDR2: SEHNR and FQNEAQ (reference sequence). The trim removed 5 bases at V and 3 bases at J, leaving 7 bases unmatched. The CDR3 coding sequence is TGTGCCAGCAGCGCGAGGACAGGGGGACGTGGAAACACCATATATTTT. Amino acids: CASSARTGGRGNTIYF.

This chain links TRBV6-4 with TRBJ1-1, with unresolved D. V was shortened by 0 bases and J by 6 bases, with 8 bases between the two germline ends. The CDR3 totals 13 residues. Germline V gene lookup returns CDR1 MRHNA and CDR2 SNTAGT. CDR3 bases: TGTGCCAGCAGTGACTCGAGTGAGGCTGAAGCTTTCTTT. Amino acid sequence: CASSDSSEAEAFF.

The chain is built from TRBV2 and TRBJ2-7, with 7 positions matching TRBD1. The V segment lost 8 bases and the J segment 5 bases; nucleotides outside the gene matches: 15. Germline V gene data show CDR1 as SNHLY and CDR2 as FYNNEI. The length of the CDR3 is 15 residues. The CDR3 loop is CASPATGAPNNEQYF. CDR3 DNA: TGTGCCAGCCCTGCCACAGGGGCCCCGAATAACGAGCAGTACTTC.

V usage is TRBV2 and J usage is TRBJ2-1; 13 positions agree with TRBD2. Germline V gene lookup returns CDR1 SNHLY and CDR2 FYNNEI. The CDR3 runs to 18 residues. The trim removed 6 bases at V and 2 bases at J, leaving 10 bases unmatched. Here the CDR3 reads CASRELAGGLGAYNEQFF. DNA for the CDR3: TGTGCCAGCAGAGAACTAGCGGGGGGGCTCGGTGCCTACAATGAGCAGTTCTTC.

V gene TRBV9 combines with J gene TRBJ2-7, with 11 bases fitting TRBD2. Germline V lookup: CDR1 SGDLS, CDR2 YYNGEE. This CDR3 has 14 residues. The J segment lost 7 bases and the V segment lost 3 bases, leaving 6 bases of the junction unmatched. CDR3 amino acids: CASSAGTSGGEQYF. The CDR3 nucleotides are TGTGCCAGCAGCGCCGGCACTAGCGGGGGTGAGCAGTACTTC.

The chain is built from TRBV9 and TRBJ1-4; 9 nucleotides match TRBD1. The length of the CDR3 is 15 residues. In germline, CDR1 is SGDLS, CDR2 YYNGEE. The trim removed 4 bases at V and 6 bases at J, leaving 7 bases unmatched. The DNA for the CDR3 is TGTGCCAGCAGCTTAGACAGGGGGGAATATGAAAAACTGTTTTTT. Its translation: CASSLDRGEYEKLFF.

The chain is built from TRBV5-1 and TRBJ2-7, with D unresolved. The CDR3 has 14 residues. Germline V gene lookup returns CDR1 SGHRS and CDR2 YFSETQ. Trimming took 1 base from V and 0 from J, leaving 8 bases between them. The CDR3 region has the DNA TGCGCCAGCAGCTTGTGGTTAGGCTCCTACGAGCAGTACTTC. This sequence encodes CASSLWLGSYEQYF.

This chain links TRBV7-2 with TRBJ2-2; D not certain. The CDR3 spans 13 residues. Germline loops: CDR1 SGHTA, CDR2 FQGNSA. Trimming stripped 8 bases from V and 1 base from J, with 8 bases between. The CDR3 loop is CASLFGNTGELFF. CDR3 nucleotide sequence: TGTGCCAGCCTCTTCGGGAACACCGGGGAGCTGTTTTTT.

The J gene is TRBJ2-7, the V gene TRBV13; 9 nucleotides agree with TRBD1. The V and J ends lost 4 bases and 3 bases, in that order; junction bases with no gene match: 10. CDR1 is PRHDT, CDR2 FYEKMQ, per germline (reference sequence). The CDR3 runs 16 residues. The CDR3 is CASSSLQGANLYEQYF. The CDR3 bases are TGTGCCAGCAGCTCATTACAGGGGGCGAATCTCTACGAGCAGTACTTC.

The V and J genes are TRBV12-3 or TRBV12-4 and TRBJ2-7; 7 nucleotides match TRBD1. After removal of 6 bases from V and 5 bases from J, the junction contained 4 bases not matched to a gene. This CDR3 spans 12 amino acids. The CDR3 DNA sequence: TGTGCCAGCAGCCCCGACAGGGACGAGCAGTACTTC. This encodes CASSPDRDEQYF.

The chain joins TRBV6-4 to TRBJ2-3, with TRBD2 matching over 12 bases. The junction had 16 bases not matched to a gene; V was cut back by 10 bases and J by 2 bases. The CDR3 length is 18 residues. Germline-derived CDR1 and CDR2 are MRHNA and SNTAGT. The chain's CDR3 is CAIRLSTSSGGATDTQYF. For the CDR3, the DNA is TGTGCCATTCGACTGTCAACCTCTAGCGGGGGGGCCACAGATACGCAGTATTTT.

This clone was observed a handful of times. The rearrangement links TRBV5-4 to TRBJ2-2; perhaps TRBD1 as D (6 bases). The CDR3 is 16 residues long. V lost 0 bases and J lost 0, with 9 bases in between. Looked up from germline, CDR1 is SGHNT and CDR2 is YYREEE (reference sequence). CDR3 residues: CASSLARGANTGELFF. CDR3 DNA sequence: TGTGCCAGCAGCTTGGCCAGGGGAGCGAACACCGGGGAGCTGTTTTTT.

The chain recombines TRBV27 with TRBJ1-4; D unclear. The CDR3 totals 13 residues. Germline CDR1 reads MNHEY; CDR2 reads SMNVEV (reference sequence). Deletions cut 5 bases from V and 5 bases from J, with 9 bases between. CDR3 region: CASSLRENEKLFF. CDR3 coding DNA: TGTGCCAGCAGTCTGAGGGAAAATGAAAAACTGTTTTTT. The full variable domain, with the rest looked up from reference TRBV27 and TRBJ1-4, is EAQVTQNPRYLITVTGKKLTVTCSQNMNHEYMSWYRQDPGLGLRQIYYSMNVEVTDKGDVPEGYKVSRKEKRNFPLILESPSPNQTSLYFCASSLRENEKLFFGSGTQLSVL.

V usage is TRBV7-9 and J usage is TRBJ2-1; D might be TRBD1 (6 bases). The V gene's germline CDR1 is SEHNR and CDR2 FQNEAQ (reference sequence). This CDR3 region has 18 residues. The V gene lost 4 bases and the J gene lost 0 bases, with 19 bases spanning the gap. The CDR3 DNA follows: TGTGCCAGCAGCTCCTACCAGACAGGACAAAGCTCCTACAATGAGCAGTTCTTC. This gives the protein CASSSYQTGQSSYNEQFF. The whole variable domain, remainder taken from reference TRBV7-9 and TRBJ2-1, is DTGVSQNPRHKITKRGQNVTFRCDPISEHNRLYWYRQTLGQGPEFLTYFQNEAQLEKSRLLSDRFSAERPKGSFSTLEIQRTEQGDSAMYLCASSSYQTGQSSYNEQFFGPGTRLTVL.

This sequence joins TRBV19 and TRBJ1-5, with D possibly being TRBD1 (5 bases). Between the trimmed V and J ends, which lost 3 bases and 4 bases, there was a span of 22 bases. CDR3 length equals 18 residues. CDR1 LNHDA and CDR2 SQIVND come from the germline V gene (reference sequence). CDR3 sequence (DNA): TGTGCCAGTAGTATTCTCTCGTTGGGGCACGTGGAAAATCAGCCCCAGCATTTT. Translating it yields CASSILSLGHVENQPQHF.